This T cell receptor (beta chain) emerged from a study of monozygotic twins with cystic fibrosis. Overall study findings and caveats: J usage was most co-twin-similar in 8 of 16 pairs, V in 13. Median Simpson clonality of 0.0095 suggested naive T cells predominated. Monozygotic CF twins shared more identical nucleotide clonotypes than unrelated patients.

Concerning this clone itself: Its antigen remains unidentified.

The CDR3 sequence is 17 residues long. CDR1 and CDR2 from the germline V gene are SGHTA and FQGNSA. Trimming cost V 1 base and J 8 bases, with 23 bases left between them. TCRdb's table, derived via immunoSEQ multiplex PCR, lists solely in-frame clones and lacks some. The sample consists of tens of thousands of clones, just over 65% of them appearing once. Sequencing input: blood. The genes are TRBV7-2 and TRBJ1-2; the D gene is possibly TRBD1 (5 bases). This receptor was identified in a girl aged 10 to 17 with cystic fibrosis. The CDR3 loop reads CASSLEFRGRSRSGYTF. The CDR3 coding sequence is TGTGCCAGCAGCTTAGAGTTTCGGGGCAGAAGCAGGAGCGGCTACACCTTC.